This TCR beta chain was found in a study of T cell responses to AZD1222 COVID-19 vaccine. Produced via immunoSEQ multiplex PCR; TCRdb's table is partial and in-frame only. The sample carries over 100,000 clones, 80% to 90% recorded once. Points from the study as a whole: Along spike, vaccine-associated CD4 TCRs were found throughout, with dominance at 160-218 and 743-854. The donor cohort was predominantly white British with a female majority, and clonal diversity may have been underestimated.

Worth noting for this clone: Its target is not known.

CDR1 is SQVTM, CDR2 ANQGSEA, per germline. Trimming removed 7 bases at V and 2 bases at J, with 13 bases between. CDR3 size: 13 residues. Sequences were derived from peripheral blood, sampled on day 0 of AZD1222 vaccination. The TCR was taken from an adult in good health. The chain combines TRBV29-1 with TRBJ2-3, with D uncertain. The CDR3 sequence is CSGGESFTDTQYF. CDR3 DNA: TGCAGCGGCGGAGAGTCGTTCACAGATACGCAGTATTTT.